The sequence of this T cell receptor beta chain was determined in a study of graft-versus-host responses after intestinal transplantation. Study details: Each transplant was multivisceral, liver-intestinal, or isolated intestinal. For approximately three years after anti-thymocyte globulin induction, all recipients took tacrolimus and steroids. Study-level findings and limits: GvH clones were found in recipient marrow; some appeared first in ileum or blood.

The assay was immunoSEQ multiplex PCR, and TCRdb's table has in-frame clones only and misses some. Of some 31,000 clones detected, about 85% appear once; the ten largest clones hold roughly 11%. The CDR3 is made up of 14 amino acids. Germline V gives CDR1 KGHSH, CDR2 LQKENI. Trimming removed 3 bases at V and 3 bases at J, with 12 bases between. Comments on this clone: Its antigen is undetermined.

Here the sequenced sample was PBMCs, taken about 420 days after intestinal transplantation. The clonotype was recovered from a human patient who received an intestinal transplant, so some T cells may come from the graft donor. The J gene is TRBJ2-7, the V gene TRBV18; tentatively, D is TRBD2 (5 bases). CDR3 DNA sequence: TGTGCCAGCTCACCGACGGGAAAGAACTACGAGCAGTACTTC. Amino acids: CASSPTGKNYEQYF.